The 25 T cell receptor beta chains presented below share a single source sample, sequenced in a study of shared clonotypes between healthy human individuals (TCRdb year 2020). The library was built by means of the immunoSEQ multiplex PCR assay. What TCRdb holds here is the immuneACCESS table cut down to in-frame rearrangements. Part of the clones is not present; checked against another copy, under half of the missing clones reflect an unresolved V gene, and the others are unexplained. For this sample there are around 1 million clones; more than 75% appear just once. The ten biggest clones cover nearly 1.5% of the sample. The source material was memory CD4+ T cells sorted from blood. Read against the paper, the sample's cell subset or site label means: CD45RA-negative fraction. The receptors originated from a man aged 18 to 35 in good health.

Notes on this clone: This sample also contains other DNA sequences that code for the same CDR3. The CDR3 spells CASSVGGGLSYEQYF. CDR3 DNA sequence: TGTGCCAGCAGCGTAGGAGGGGGCCTCTCCTACGAGCAGTACTTC. This chain uses TRBV9 with TRBJ2-7, with TRBD1 identical over 7 bases. The junction had 3 bases not matched to a gene; V was cut back by 0 bases and J by 0 bases. CDR1 and CDR2 from the germline V gene are SGDLS and YYNGEE. The CDR3 sequence is 15 residues long.

The V and J genes are TRBV11-2 and TRBJ1-4; no firm D call. The germline CDR1 and CDR2 sequences are SGHAT and FQNNGV. The V gene lost 8 bases and the J gene lost 0 bases, with 13 bases spanning the gap. The CDR3 contains 15 residues. The CDR3 region has the DNA TGTGCCAGCGGGTACCGGACGGCAACTAATGAAAAACTGTTTTTT. Encoded protein: CASGYRTATNEKLFF.

J is TRBJ2-7 and V is TRBV19; 7 bases agree with TRBD1. In germline, CDR1 is LNHDA, CDR2 SQIVND (reference sequence). There are 16 residues in the CDR3. With 5 bases clipped from V and 6 bases from J, the junction kept 16 bases outside the gene matches. CDR3 bases: TGTGCCAGTAGTCCCCACGGACAGGTTCGTGGGCTCGAGCAGTACTTC. It is translated as CASSPHGQVRGLEQYF.

The table lists this clone with a count of one. V is TRBV5-8 and J is TRBJ2-3; 14 positions agree with TRBD2. Germline CDR1 is SGHTS and CDR2 is YDEGEE. The CDR3 has 18 residues. The V gene end was trimmed by 4 bases and the J gene end by 0 bases; junction bases not matched to a gene: 7. In nucleotides, the CDR3 is TGTGCCAGCAGCGTGGGGACTAGCGGGGGCCTCAGCACAGATACGCAGTATTTT. Amino acid sequence: CASSVGTSGGLSTDTQYF.

The chain is built from TRBV30 and TRBJ1-2; D is unclear. The germline V and J ends were trimmed by 1 base and 0 bases, with 9 bases remaining between them. This CDR3 has 14 amino acids. Germline V gene sequence: CDR1 GTSNPN, CDR2 SVGIG (reference sequence). CDR3 nucleotide sequence: TGTGCCTGGAGTGCGAGCCCGACTAACTATGGCTACACCTTC. Amino acid sequence: CAWSASPTNYGYTF.

V is TRBV18 and J is TRBJ2-4; TRBD2 matches at 9 bases. Germline trimming cut 3 bases from V and 6 bases from J; bases unmatched to any gene: 3. Per the germline V gene, CDR1 is KGHSH and CDR2 is LQKENI. The CDR3 contains 14 residues. DNA of the CDR3: TGTGCCAGCTCACCCGCGGGGGGGCCAAACATTCAGTACTTC. Amino acid sequence: CASSPAGGPNIQYF. The variable domain in full, completed from reference TRBV18 and TRBJ2-4, reads NAGVMQNPRHLVRRRGQEARLRCSPMKGHSHVYWYRQLPEEGLKFMVYLQKENIIDESGMPKERFSAEFPKEGPSILRIQQVVRGDSAAYFCASSPAGGPNIQYFGAGTRLSVL.

The chain has TRBV5-4 and TRBJ1-1; TRBD1 is a possible D gene (5 bases). V lost 0 bases and J 1 base, leaving 10 bases between the germline ends. CDR1 SGHNT and CDR2 YYREEE come from the germline V gene (reference sequence). The CDR3 has 15 residues. The CDR3 loop is CASSLDRGANTEAFF. The CDR3 DNA reads as TGTGCCAGCAGCTTGGATCGGGGCGCGAACACTGAAGCTTTCTTT.

This clone was observed a few times. Other DNA sequences from this sample encode an identical CDR3 as well. The chain employs TRBV19 and TRBJ2-3, with 7 bases identical to TRBD2. With 4 bases clipped from V and 2 bases from J, the junction kept 6 bases outside the gene matches. Germline V gene data show CDR1 as LNHDA and CDR2 as SQIVND (reference sequence). The CDR3 runs to 15 residues. The CDR3 here is CASSNSGGITDTQYF. As DNA, the CDR3 is TGTGCCAGTAGTAACTCGGGGGGAATCACAGATACGCAGTATTTT.

The chain uses TRBV9 and TRBJ1-1; D ambiguous. V lost 0 bases and J 4 bases, leaving 7 bases between the germline ends. In germline, CDR1 is SGDLS, CDR2 YYNGEE. The CDR3 consists of 13 residues. CDR3 sequence: CASSVAGPTEAFF. The CDR3 coding sequence is TGTGCCAGCAGCGTAGCCGGGCCCACTGAAGCTTTCTTT.

Turning to this clone: The sample holds other DNA sequences that translate to the same CDR3. The J gene is TRBJ2-7, the V gene TRBV10-3, with a weak D call TRBD2 (6 bases). The CDR3 length is 12 residues. Germline V gene sequence: CDR1 ENHRY, CDR2 SYGVKD. The V gene lost 6 bases and the J gene lost 3 bases, with 9 bases spanning the gap. The CDR3 nucleotides read TGTGCCATCAGCGGGAGCAGCTACGAGCAGTACTTC. Translated, it gives CAISGSSYEQYF.

The chain employs TRBV4-2 and TRBJ1-6; no clear D. The CDR3 runs to 13 residues. Trimming cost V 0 bases and J 8 bases, with 5 bases left between them. Germline V CDR1 and CDR2: LGHNA, YNFKEQ. The CDR3 loop reads CASSQDSDSPLHF. The CDR3 coding sequence is TGTGCCAGCAGCCAAGATTCGGATTCACCCCTCCACTTT.

The chain carries TRBV15 and TRBJ2-3; TRBD2 aligns across 10 bases. Germline trimming cut 3 bases from V and 4 bases from J; bases unmatched to any gene: 4. CDR1 is LNHNV and CDR2 is YYDKDF in the germline V gene (reference sequence). The length of the CDR3 is 15 residues. CDR3 residues: CATSRGTSVADTQYF. The CDR3 nucleotides are TGTGCCACCAGCAGGGGGACTAGCGTGGCAGATACGCAGTATTTT.

In DNA, the CDR3 is TGTGCCAGCAGCGTGGGAGTCCACAGGAGCACAGATACGCAGTATTTT. The encoded protein is CASSVGVHRSTDTQYF. The gene calls are TRBV13 and TRBJ2-3, with D possibly called TRBD1 or TRBD2 (5 bases each). V lost 5 bases to trimming and J lost 0 bases, with 15 bases between them. CDR3 length: 16 residues. CDR1 is PRHDT and CDR2 is FYEKMQ in the germline V gene (reference sequence).

This clone has just one count. This CDR3 is CASSLYEQGFAEAFF. The DNA of the CDR3 is TGCGCCAGCAGCCTTTACGAACAGGGGTTCGCTGAAGCTTTCTTT. This chain uses TRBV4-1 with TRBJ1-1; 7 positions match TRBD1. CDR3 size: 15 residues. Germline V gene sequence: CDR1 MGHRA, CDR2 YSYEKL. V gave up 4 bases and J gave up 6 bases; unmatched junction bases: 11.

This chain links TRBV7-6 with TRBJ1-3, with 7 bases that match TRBD1. The CDR3 has 15 amino acids. Trimming took 5 bases from V and 0 from J; bases not matched to a gene: 4. CDR1 SGHVS and CDR2 FNYEAQ come from the germline V gene. The CDR3 loop reads CASSHRTGSGNTIYF. In DNA form, the CDR3 reads TGTGCCAGCAGCCATCGGACAGGCTCTGGAAACACCATATATTTT.

There are a few counts of this clone. The rearrangement joins TRBV28 to TRBJ2-2, with D possibly TRBD1 on 6 matching bases. The CDR3 sequence is 16 residues long. Trimming stripped 3 bases from V and 1 base from J, with 12 bases between. From germline, CDR1 is MDHEN and CDR2 SYDVKM. CDR3: CASSFAWTENTGELFF. The DNA of the CDR3 is TGTGCCAGCAGTTTCGCTTGGACAGAGAACACCGGGGAGCTGTTTTTT. The full variable domain, in which reference TRBV28 and TRBJ2-2 provide the parts outside the CDR3, is DVKVTQSSRYLVKRTGEKVFLECVQDMDHENMFWYRQDPGLGLRLIYFSYDVKMKEKGDIPEGYSVSREKKERFSLILESASTNQTSMYLCASSFAWTENTGELFFGEGSRLTVL.

This clone was seen many times. The J gene is TRBJ2-3, the V gene TRBV2, with TRBD1 matching over 7 bases. CDR1 is SNHLY and CDR2 is FYNNEI in the germline V gene. This CDR3 has 14 residues. The V segment lost 7 bases and the J segment 6 bases; nucleotides outside the gene matches: 10. The CDR3 is CASTLGRGTDTQYF. CDR3 DNA: TGTGCCAGCACCCTTGGCAGGGGGACGGATACGCAGTATTTT.

CDR3 in DNA: TGTGCCTGGAGTGTACTTCAAAAAGGGGACACCGGGGAGCTGTTTTTT. Its translation: CAWSVLQKGDTGELFF. The genes are TRBV30 and TRBJ2-2; D might be TRBD1 (5 bases). The CDR3 totals 16 residues. V dropped 0 bases and J dropped 3 bases, with 14 bases sitting between them. Germline CDR1 and CDR2: GTSNPN and SVGIG (reference sequence).

The chain couples TRBV28 to TRBJ1-1; D gene ambiguous. V lost 5 bases and J 1 base, leaving 14 bases between the germline ends. There are 15 residues in the CDR3. Germline loops: CDR1 MDHEN, CDR2 SYDVKM. The CDR3 DNA follows: TGTGCCAGCAGTCCAATTGGCCGGACGAACACTGAAGCTTTCTTT. It is translated as CASSPIGRTNTEAFF.

V usage is TRBV7-2 and J usage is TRBJ2-1; perhaps D is TRBD1 or TRBD2 (5 bases each). Germline V lookup: CDR1 SGHTA, CDR2 FQGNSA. The germline V and J ends were trimmed by 6 bases and 8 bases, with 14 bases remaining between them. The CDR3 is 13 residues long. This CDR3 is CASRAGGGYEQFF. In DNA form, the CDR3 reads TGTGCCAGCAGAGCTGGGGGTGGGTATGAGCAGTTCTTC.

The chain employs TRBV7-2 and TRBJ2-1, with 7 bases fitting TRBD1. The germline V gene has CDR1 SGHTA and CDR2 FQGNSA. The CDR3 has 12 residues. V was clipped by 4 bases and J by 9 bases; unmatched bases: 3. In DNA, the CDR3 is TGTGCCAGCAGCTACAGGGGCGGTGAGCAGTTCTTC. Translation: CASSYRGGEQFF.

The chain has TRBV25-1 and TRBJ2-7, with TRBD2 matching over 8 bases. Germline V gives CDR1 MGHDK, CDR2 SYGVNS. J gave up 5 bases and V 3 bases, and 15 bases lay outside the gene matches. The CDR3 has 17 residues. CDR3 residues: CASSDLGRGATLDEQYF. The CDR3 DNA sequence: TGTGCCAGCAGTGACCTAGGGCGGGGGGCAACGCTGGACGAGCAGTACTTC.

The gene calls are TRBV7-6 and TRBJ2-3; D might be TRBD2 (7 bases). Germline-derived CDR1 and CDR2 are SGHVS and FNYEAQ. The CDR3 runs to 14 residues. The ends were cut back, 5 bases at V and 1 base at J, with 10 bases in the middle. CDR3 loop: CASSGGAGTDTQYF. The CDR3 DNA is TGTGCCAGCAGCGGGGGGGCGGGCACAGATACGCAGTATTTT.

The chain carries TRBV7-2 and TRBJ2-1, with D perhaps matching TRBD2 (6 bases). The CDR3 is made up of 13 amino acids. Between the trimmed V and J ends, which lost 6 bases and 6 bases, there was a span of 12 bases. Per the germline V gene, CDR1 is SGHTA and CDR2 is FQGNSA. CDR3 sequence reads: CASRTSYINEQFF. CDR3 DNA sequence: TGTGCCAGCAGGACTAGTTATATCAATGAGCAGTTCTTC.

The V gene is TRBV10-3, the J gene TRBJ1-3; 8 nucleotides align to TRBD1. This CDR3 comprises 16 residues. Looked up from germline, CDR1 is ENHRY and CDR2 is SYGVKD. Trimming took 5 bases from V and 0 from J; bases not matched to a gene: 6. This CDR3 reads CAISLGDRISGNTIYF. CDR3 bases: TGTGCCATCAGTCTGGGGGACAGGATCTCTGGAAACACCATATATTTT.